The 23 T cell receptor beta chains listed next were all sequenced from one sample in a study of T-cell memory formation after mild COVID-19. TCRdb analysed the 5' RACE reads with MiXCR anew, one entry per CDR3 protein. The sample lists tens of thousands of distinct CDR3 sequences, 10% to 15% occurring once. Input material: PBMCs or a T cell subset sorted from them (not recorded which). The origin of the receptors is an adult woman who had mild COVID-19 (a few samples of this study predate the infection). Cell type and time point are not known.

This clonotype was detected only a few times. The CDR3 region is CASSHLPGNEQYF. The CDR3, as DNA: TGCGCCAGCAGCCACTTGCCTGGAAACGAGCAGTACTTC. The chain is built from TRBV5-1 and TRBJ2-7; D ambiguous. V was pared by 4 bases and J by 5 bases, with 13 bases between. The CDR3 sequence is 13 residues long. Germline loops: CDR1 SGHRS, CDR2 YFSETQ.

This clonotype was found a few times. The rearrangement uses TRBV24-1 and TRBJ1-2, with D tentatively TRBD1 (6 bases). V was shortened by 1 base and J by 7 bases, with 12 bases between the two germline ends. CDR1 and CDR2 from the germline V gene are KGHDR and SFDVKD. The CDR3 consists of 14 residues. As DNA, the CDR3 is TGTGCCACCAGTGATTTACCAGGGGTCTCTGGCTACACCTTC. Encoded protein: CATSDLPGVSGYTF.

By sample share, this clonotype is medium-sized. The CDR3 is CASSSDGSYNEQFF. DNA of the CDR3: TGTGCCAGCAGCTCCGACGGTAGCTACAATGAGCAGTTCTTC. This chain uses TRBV5-6 with TRBJ2-1; D is ambiguous. There are 14 residues in the CDR3. V lost 3 bases and J 3 bases, leaving 10 bases between the germline ends. CDR1 is SGHDT, CDR2 YYEEEE, per germline. The whole variable domain, remainder taken from reference TRBV5-6 and TRBJ2-1, is DAGVTQSPTHLIKTRGQQVTLRCSPKSGHDTVSWYQQALGQGPQFIFQYYEEEERQRGNFPDRFSGHQFPNYSSELNVNALLLGDSALYLCASSSDGSYNEQFFGPGTRLTVL.

DNA for the CDR3: TGTGCCAGCAGCTTAGTAACAGGGGGGGCGGAGACCCAGTACTTC. Translating it yields CASSLVTGGAETQYF. This chain uses TRBV7-9 with TRBJ2-5; TRBD1 is a possible D gene (8 bases). Germline CDR1 and CDR2: SEHNR and FQNEAQ (reference sequence). The CDR3 sequence is 15 residues long. V was cut by 1 base and J by 5 bases, with 14 bases left in between. Using reference TRBV7-9 and TRBJ2-5 for the parts outside the CDR3, the full variable domain is DTGVSQNPRHKITKRGQNVTFRCDPISEHNRLYWYRQTLGQGPEFLTYFQNEAQLEKSRLLSDRFSAERPKGSFSTLEIQRTEQGDSAMYLCASSLVTGGAETQYFGPGTRLLVL.

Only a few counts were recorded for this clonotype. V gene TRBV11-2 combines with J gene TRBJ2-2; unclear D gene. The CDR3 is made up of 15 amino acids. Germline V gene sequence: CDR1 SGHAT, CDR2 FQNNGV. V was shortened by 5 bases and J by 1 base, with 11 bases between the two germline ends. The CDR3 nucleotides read TGTGCCAGCAGCCGGACCTTGGAGAACACCGGGGAGCTGTTTTTT. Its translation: CASSRTLENTGELFF.

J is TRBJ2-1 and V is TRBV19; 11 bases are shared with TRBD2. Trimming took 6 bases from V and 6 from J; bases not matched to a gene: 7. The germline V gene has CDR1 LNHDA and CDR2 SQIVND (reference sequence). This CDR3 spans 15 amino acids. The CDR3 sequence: CASRVAGGHVNEQFF. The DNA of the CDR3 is TGTGCCAGTAGGGTAGCGGGAGGGCATGTCAATGAGCAGTTCTTC.

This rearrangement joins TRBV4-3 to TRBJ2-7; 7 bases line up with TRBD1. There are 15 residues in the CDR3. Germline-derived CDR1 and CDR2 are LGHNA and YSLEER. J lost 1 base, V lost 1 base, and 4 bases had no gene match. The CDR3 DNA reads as TGCGCCAGCAGCCAAGCTGAGGGGGCATCCTACGAGCAGTACTTC. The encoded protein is CASSQAEGASYEQYF.

In DNA form, the CDR3 reads TGCGCCAGCAGCCCTTGGACAGGGGGGACCGGGGAGCTGTTTTTT. This gives the protein CASSPWTGGTGELFF. This chain uses TRBV5-1 with TRBJ2-2, with 10 bases identical to TRBD1. Germline V CDR1 and CDR2: SGHRS, YFSETQ. Losses at the gene ends were 4 bases for V and 5 bases for J; bases not matched to a gene: 5. The CDR3 has 15 amino acids.

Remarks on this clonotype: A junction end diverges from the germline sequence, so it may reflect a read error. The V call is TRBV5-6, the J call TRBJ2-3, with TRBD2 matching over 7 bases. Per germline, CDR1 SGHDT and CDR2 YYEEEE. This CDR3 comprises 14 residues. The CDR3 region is CAISLGGFPDTQYF. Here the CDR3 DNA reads TGTGCCATCAGCTTGGGAGGGTTCCCAGATACGCAGTATTTT.

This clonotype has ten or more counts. The CDR3 DNA reads TGTGCCAGCAGCCAAGACCCGGGACTCAATGAGCAGTTCTTC. Amino acid sequence: CASSQDPGLNEQFF. The rearrangement joins TRBV4-2 to TRBJ2-1, with a possible D match to TRBD2 (6 bases). Germline CDR1 is LGHNA and CDR2 is YNFKEQ. With 0 bases removed from V and 6 bases from J, the gap between germline ends came to 9 bases. This CDR3 comprises 14 residues.

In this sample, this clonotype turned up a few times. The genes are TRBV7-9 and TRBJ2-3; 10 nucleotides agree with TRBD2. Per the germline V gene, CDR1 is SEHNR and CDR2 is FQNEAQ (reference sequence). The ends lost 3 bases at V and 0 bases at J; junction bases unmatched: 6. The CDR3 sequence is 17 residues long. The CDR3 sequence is CASSFVLAGVSTDTQYF. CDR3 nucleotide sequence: TGTGCCAGCAGCTTCGTCCTAGCGGGGGTGAGCACAGATACGCAGTATTTT.

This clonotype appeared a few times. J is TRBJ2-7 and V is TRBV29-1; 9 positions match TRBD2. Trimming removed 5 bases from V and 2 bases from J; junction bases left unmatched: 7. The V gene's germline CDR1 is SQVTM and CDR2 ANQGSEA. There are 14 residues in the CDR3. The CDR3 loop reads CSVMGGTSPYEQYF. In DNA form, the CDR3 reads TGCAGCGTTATGGGAGGGACTAGCCCCTACGAGCAGTACTTC.

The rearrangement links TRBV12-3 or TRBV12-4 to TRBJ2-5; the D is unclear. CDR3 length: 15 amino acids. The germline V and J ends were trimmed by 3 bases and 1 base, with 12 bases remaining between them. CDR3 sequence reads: CASSFVGYRQETQYF. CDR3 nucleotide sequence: TGTGCCAGCAGTTTCGTGGGATACCGCCAAGAGACCCAGTACTTC.

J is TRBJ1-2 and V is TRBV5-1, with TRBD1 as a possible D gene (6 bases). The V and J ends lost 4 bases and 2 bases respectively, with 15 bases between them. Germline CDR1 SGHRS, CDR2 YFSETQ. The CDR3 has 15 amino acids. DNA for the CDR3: TGCGCCAGCAGCCCCCGGACAGCGATCAACTATGGCTACACCTTC. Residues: CASSPRTAINYGYTF.

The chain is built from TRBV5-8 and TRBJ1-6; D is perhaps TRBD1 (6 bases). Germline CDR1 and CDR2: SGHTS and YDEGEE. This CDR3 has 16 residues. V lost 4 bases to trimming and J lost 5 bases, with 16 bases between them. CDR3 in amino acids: CASSPVGGQDNSPLHF. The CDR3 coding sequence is TGTGCCAGCAGCCCTGTAGGGGGTCAGGATAATTCACCCCTCCACTTT.

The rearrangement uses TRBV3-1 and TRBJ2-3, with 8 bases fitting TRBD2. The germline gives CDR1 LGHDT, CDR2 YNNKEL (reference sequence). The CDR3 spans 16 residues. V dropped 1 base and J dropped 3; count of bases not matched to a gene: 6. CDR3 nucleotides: TGTGCCAGCAGCCAAGTCGGGGGGGAATCGACAGATACGCAGTATTTT. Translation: CASSQVGGESTDTQYF.

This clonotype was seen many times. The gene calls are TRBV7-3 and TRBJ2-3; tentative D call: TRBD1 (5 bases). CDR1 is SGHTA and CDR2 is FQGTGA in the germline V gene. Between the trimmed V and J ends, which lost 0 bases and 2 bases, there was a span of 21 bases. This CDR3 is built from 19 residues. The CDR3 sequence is CASSLTGPGVADLTDTQYF. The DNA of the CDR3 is TGTGCCAGCAGCTTAACGGGGCCTGGGGTGGCGGACCTCACAGATACGCAGTATTTT.

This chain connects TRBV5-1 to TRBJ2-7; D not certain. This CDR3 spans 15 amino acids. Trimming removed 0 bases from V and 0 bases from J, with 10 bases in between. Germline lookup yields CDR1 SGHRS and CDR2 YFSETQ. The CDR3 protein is CASSLDQPASYEQYF. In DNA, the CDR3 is TGCGCCAGCAGCTTGGATCAGCCAGCCTCCTACGAGCAGTACTTC.

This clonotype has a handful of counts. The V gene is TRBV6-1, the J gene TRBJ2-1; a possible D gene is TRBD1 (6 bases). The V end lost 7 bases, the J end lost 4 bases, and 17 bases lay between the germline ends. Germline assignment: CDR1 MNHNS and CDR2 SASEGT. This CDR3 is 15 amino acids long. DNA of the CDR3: TGTGCCAGCAATCCCGGGACATCGCTGTACAATGAGCAGTTCTTC. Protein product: CASNPGTSLYNEQFF.

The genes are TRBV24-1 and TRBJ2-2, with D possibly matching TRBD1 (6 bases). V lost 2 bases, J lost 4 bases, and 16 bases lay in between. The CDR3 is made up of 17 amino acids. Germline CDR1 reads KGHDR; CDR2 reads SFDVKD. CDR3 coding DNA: TGTGCCACCAGTGATTATGGGACACAACGAACCACCGGGGAGCTGTTTTTT. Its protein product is CATSDYGTQRTTGELFF.

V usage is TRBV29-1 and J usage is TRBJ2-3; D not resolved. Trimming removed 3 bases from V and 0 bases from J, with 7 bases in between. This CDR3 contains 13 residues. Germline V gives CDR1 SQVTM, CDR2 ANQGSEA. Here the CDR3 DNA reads TGCAGCGTTGATCAACGGAGCACAGATACGCAGTATTTT. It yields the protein CSVDQRSTDTQYF.

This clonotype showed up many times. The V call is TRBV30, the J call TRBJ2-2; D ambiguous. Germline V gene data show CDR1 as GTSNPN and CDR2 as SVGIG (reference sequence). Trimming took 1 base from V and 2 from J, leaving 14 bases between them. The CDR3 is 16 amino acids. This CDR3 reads CAWSGMIVSNTGELFF. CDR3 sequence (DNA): TGTGCCTGGAGTGGGATGATCGTCAGCAACACCGGGGAGCTGTTTTTT.

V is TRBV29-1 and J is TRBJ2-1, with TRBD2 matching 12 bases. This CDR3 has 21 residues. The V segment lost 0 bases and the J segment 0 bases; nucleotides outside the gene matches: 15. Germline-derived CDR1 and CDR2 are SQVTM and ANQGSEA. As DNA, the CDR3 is TGCAGCGTTGAAGATATCAGGGAACTAGCGGGAGGCCCAAGCTCCTACAATGAGCAGTTCTTC. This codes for CSVEDIRELAGGPSSYNEQFF.